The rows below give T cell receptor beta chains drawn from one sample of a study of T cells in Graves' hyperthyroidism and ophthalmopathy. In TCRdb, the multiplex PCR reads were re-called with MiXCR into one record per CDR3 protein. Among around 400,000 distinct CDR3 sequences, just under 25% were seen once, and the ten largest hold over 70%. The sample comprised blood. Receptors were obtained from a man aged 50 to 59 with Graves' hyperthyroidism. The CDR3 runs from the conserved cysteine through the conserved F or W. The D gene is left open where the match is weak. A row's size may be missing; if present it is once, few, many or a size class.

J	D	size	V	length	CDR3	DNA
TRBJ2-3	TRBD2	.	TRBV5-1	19	CASSLAGLAGTSSTDTQYF	TGCGCCAGCAGCTTGGCGGGACTAGCGGGAACCTCTAGCACAGATACGCAGTATTTT
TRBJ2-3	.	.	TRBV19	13	CASSIRVTDTQYF	TGTGCCAGTAGTATTAGGGTTACAGATACGCAGTATTTT
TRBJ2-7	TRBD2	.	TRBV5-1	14	CASQLGLAAYEQYF	TGCGCCAGCCAACTTGGGCTAGCGGCCTACGAGCAGTACTTC
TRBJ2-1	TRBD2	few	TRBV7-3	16	CASSLMGGRAGSEQFF	TGTGCCAGCAGCTTAATGGGCGGGAGGGCCGGCAGTGAGCAGTTCTTC
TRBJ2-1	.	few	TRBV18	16	CASSPLGTSSYNEQFF	TGTGCCAGCTCACCATTGGGGACGAGCTCCTACAATGAGCAGTTCTTC
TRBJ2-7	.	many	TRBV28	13	CASSTPRGGEQYF	TGTGCCAGCAGTACCCCTAGGGGCGGCGAGCAGTACTTC
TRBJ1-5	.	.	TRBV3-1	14	CASSQDLTGQPQHF	TGTGCCAGCAGCCAAGATCTCACGGGTCAGCCCCAGCATTTT
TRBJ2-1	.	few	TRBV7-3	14	CASSLVGSSNEQFF	TGTGCCAGCAGCTTAGTCGGGAGTTCCAATGAGCAGTTCTTC
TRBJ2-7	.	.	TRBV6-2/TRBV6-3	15	CASVRPGTSSYEQYF	TGTGCCAGCGTCCGCCCCGGGACGTCTTCCTACGAGCAGTACTTC
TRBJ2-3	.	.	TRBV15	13	CATRVGSTDTQYF	TGTGCCACCCGGGTCGGAAGCACAGATACGCAGTATTTT
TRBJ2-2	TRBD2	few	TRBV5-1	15	CASSLDAGGPGELFF	TGCGCCAGCAGCTTGGATGCGGGAGGGCCGGGGGAGCTGTTTTTT
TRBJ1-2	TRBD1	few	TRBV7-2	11	CASGDSYGYTF	TGTGCCAGCGGGGACAGCTATGGCTACACCTTC
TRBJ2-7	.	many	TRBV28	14	CASSLTPGTYEQYF	TGTGCCAGCAGTTTAACCCCAGGGACGTACGAGCAGTACTTC
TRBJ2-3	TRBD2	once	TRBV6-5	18	CASSYSKTSGRGTDTQYF	TGTGCCAGCAGTTACTCGAAGACTAGCGGGAGGGGAACAGATACGCAGTATTTT
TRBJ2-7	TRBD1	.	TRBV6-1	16	CASKIHTGQGDYEQYF	TGTGCCAGCAAGATCCATACAGGACAGGGTGACTACGAGCAGTACTTC
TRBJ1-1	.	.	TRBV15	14	CATSRDVRGTEAFF	TGTGCCACCAGCAGAGATGTCAGGGGCACTGAAGCTTTCTTT
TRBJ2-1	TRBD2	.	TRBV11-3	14	CASSLGLAADEQFF	TGTGCCAGCAGCTTAGGACTAGCCGCCGATGAGCAGTTCTTC
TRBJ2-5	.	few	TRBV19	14	CASSMGVGRETQYF	TGTGCCAGTAGTATGGGGGTCGGGCGAGAGACCCAGTACTTC
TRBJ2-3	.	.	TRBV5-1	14	CASQRGTYSDTQYF	TGCGCCAGCCAGAGGGGTACTTATTCAGATACGCAGTATTTT
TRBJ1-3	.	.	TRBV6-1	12	CAVQGSGNTIYF	TGTGCCGTACAGGGCTCTGGAAACACCATATATTTT
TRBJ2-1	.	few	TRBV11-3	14	CASSLDNPGYEQFF	TGTGCCAGCAGCTTAGATAACCCGGGGTATGAGCAGTTCTTC
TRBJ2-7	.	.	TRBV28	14	CASSSASAAYEQYF	TGTGCCAGCAGCTCCGCTTCGGCCGCCTACGAGCAGTACTTC
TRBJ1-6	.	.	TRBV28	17	CASSAINGQSDNSPLHF	TGTGCCAGCAGCGCAATAAACGGACAGAGTGATAATTCACCCCTCCACTTT
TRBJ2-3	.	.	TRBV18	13	CASSTTGTDTQYF	TGTGCCAGCTCAACCACGGGCACAGATACGCAGTATTTT
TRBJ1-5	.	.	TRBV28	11	CASSNDQPQHF	TGTGCCAGCAGTAACGATCAGCCCCAGCATTTT
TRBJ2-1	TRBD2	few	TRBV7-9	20	CASSLLGPTSGRASYNEQFF	TGTGCCAGCAGCCTCCTAGGGCCCACTAGCGGGAGGGCCTCCTACAATGAGCAGTTCTTC
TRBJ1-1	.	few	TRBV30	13	CAWRGGWGTEAFF	TGTGCCTGGAGGGGAGGGTGGGGCACTGAAGCTTTCTTT
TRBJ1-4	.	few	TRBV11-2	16	CASSQVVLANGEKLFF	TGTGCCAGCAGCCAAGTGGTTTTGGCGAACGGTGAAAAACTGTTTTTT
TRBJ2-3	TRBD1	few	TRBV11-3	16	CASSSGTGAETDTQYF	TGTGCCAGCAGCTCTGGGACAGGGGCGGAGACAGATACGCAGTATTTT